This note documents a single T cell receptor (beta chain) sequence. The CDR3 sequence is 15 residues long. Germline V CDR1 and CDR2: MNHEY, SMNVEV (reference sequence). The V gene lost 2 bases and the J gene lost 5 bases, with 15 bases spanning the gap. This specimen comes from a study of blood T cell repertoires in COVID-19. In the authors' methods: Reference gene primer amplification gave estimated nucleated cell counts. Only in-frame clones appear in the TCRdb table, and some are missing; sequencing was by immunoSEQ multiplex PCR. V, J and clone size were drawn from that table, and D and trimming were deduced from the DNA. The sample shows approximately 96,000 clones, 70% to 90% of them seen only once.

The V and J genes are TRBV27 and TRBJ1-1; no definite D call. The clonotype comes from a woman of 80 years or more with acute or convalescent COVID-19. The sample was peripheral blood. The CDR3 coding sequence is TGTGCCAGCAGTTTACGTGCTTCTACGAGGACTGAAGCTTTCTTT. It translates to CASSLRASTRTEAFF.